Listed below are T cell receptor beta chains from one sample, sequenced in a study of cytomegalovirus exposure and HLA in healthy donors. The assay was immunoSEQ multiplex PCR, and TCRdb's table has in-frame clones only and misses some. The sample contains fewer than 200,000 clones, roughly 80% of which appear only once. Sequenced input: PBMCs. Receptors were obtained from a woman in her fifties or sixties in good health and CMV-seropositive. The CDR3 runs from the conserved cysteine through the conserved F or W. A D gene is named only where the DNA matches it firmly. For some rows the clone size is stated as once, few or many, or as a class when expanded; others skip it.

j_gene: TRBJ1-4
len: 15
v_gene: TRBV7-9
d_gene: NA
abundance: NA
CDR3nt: TGTGCCAGCAGCCCCGAGGGGGGGCGGGGTGAAAAACTGTTTTTT
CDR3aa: CASSPEGGRGEKLFF

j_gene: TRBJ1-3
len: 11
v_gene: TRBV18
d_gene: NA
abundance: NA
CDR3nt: TGTGCCAGCTCAGAGGGAGACACCATATATTTT
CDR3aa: CASSEGDTIYF

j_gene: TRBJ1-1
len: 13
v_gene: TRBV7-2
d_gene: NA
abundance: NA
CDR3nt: TGTGCCAGCAGCTCCGTCCCGAACACTGAAGCTTTCTTT
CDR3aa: CASSSVPNTEAFF

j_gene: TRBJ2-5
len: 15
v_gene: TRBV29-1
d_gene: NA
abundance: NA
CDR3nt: TGCAGCGTTGATGAACTTTGGGCAGGGCGGGAGACCCAGTACTTC
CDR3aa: CSVDELWAGRETQYF

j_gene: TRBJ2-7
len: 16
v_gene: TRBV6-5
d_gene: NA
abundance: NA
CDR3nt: TGTGCCAGCAGTTACTCGATGATCAGAAGCTCCTACGAGCAGTACTTC
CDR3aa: CASSYSMIRSSYEQYF

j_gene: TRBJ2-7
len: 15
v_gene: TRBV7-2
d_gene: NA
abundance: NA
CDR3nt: TGTGCCAGCAGCTTAAGCGGTGTTAGCTCCTACGAGCAGTACTTC
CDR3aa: CASSLSGVSSYEQYF

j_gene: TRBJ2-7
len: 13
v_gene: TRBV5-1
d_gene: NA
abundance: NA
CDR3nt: TGCGCCAGCAGCCCCGACGGGGAATACGAGCAGTACTTC
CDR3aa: CASSPDGEYEQYF

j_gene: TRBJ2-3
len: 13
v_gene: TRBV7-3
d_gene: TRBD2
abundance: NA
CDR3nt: TGTGCCAGCAGCCAACTAGCGGGGGAGAAGCAGTATTTT
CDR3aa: CASSQLAGEKQYF

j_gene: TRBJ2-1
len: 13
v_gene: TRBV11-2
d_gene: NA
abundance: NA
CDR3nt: TGTGCCAGTGGTCCGGAGTCCTACAATGAGCAGTTCTTC
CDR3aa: CASGPESYNEQFF

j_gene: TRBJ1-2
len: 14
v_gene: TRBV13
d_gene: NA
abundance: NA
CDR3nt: TGTGCCAGCAGCTTCGGACAGAAGAAGGGTGGCTACACCTTC
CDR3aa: CASSFGQKKGGYTF

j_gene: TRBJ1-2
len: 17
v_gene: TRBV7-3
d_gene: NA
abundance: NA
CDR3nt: TGTGCCAGCAGCTTATATGCGGGGGGGGCGCAACTCTCTGGCTACACCTTC
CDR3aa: CASSLYAGGAQLSGYTF

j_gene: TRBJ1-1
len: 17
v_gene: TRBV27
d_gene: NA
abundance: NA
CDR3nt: TGTGCCAGCAGTTATATCTGGGGGGGCGGAGTGAACACTGAAGCTTTCTTT
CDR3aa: CASSYIWGGGVNTEAFF

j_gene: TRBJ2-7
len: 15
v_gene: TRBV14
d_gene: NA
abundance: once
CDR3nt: TGTGCCAGCAGCCTGAAAAGTGGAGGGATCTACGAGCAGTACTTC
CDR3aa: CASSLKSGGIYEQYF

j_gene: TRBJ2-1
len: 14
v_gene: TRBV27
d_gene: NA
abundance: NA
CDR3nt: TGTGCCAGCAGTTTTCGGAGCCGTAGGAATGAGCAGTTCTTC
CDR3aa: CASSFRSRRNEQFF

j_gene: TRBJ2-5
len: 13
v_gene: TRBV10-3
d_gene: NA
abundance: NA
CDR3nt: TGTGCCATCAGTGAGTCAGGAGGAGAGACCCAGTACTTC
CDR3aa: CAISESGGETQYF

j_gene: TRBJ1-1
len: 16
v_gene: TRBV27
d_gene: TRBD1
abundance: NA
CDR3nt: TGTGCCAGCAGTTCCGGGACAGGGGAAATAGACACTGAAGCTTTCTTT
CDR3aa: CASSSGTGEIDTEAFF

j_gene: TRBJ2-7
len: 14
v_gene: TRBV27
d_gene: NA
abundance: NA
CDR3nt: TGTGCCAGCAGTTTATTTCTCACAGGGAACGAGCAGTACTTC
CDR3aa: CASSLFLTGNEQYF

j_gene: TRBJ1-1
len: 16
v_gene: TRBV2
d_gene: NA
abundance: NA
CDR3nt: TGTGCCAGCAGTGATGGTAGGAACCGGGTGAGGACTGAAGCTTTCTTT
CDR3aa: CASSDGRNRVRTEAFF

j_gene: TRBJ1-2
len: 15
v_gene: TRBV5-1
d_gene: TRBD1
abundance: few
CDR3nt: TGCGCCAGCAGCCCCCCTTCGACAGGGTCCAATGGCTACACCTTC
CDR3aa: CASSPPSTGSNGYTF

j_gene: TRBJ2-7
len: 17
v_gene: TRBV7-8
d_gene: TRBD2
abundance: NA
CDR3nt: TGTGCCAGCAGTTCACGACTAGCGGGGGTTCTCACCTACGAGCAGTACTTC
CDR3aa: CASSSRLAGVLTYEQYF

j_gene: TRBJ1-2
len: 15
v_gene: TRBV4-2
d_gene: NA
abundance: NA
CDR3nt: TGTGCCAGCAGCCTCACCCCGCCAGGGGTGGACGGCTACACCTTC
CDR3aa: CASSLTPPGVDGYTF

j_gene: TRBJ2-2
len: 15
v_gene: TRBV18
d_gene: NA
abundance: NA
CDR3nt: TGTGCCAGCTCACCCGGAGACTCACGGGTCGGGGAGCTGTTTTTT
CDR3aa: CASSPGDSRVGELFF

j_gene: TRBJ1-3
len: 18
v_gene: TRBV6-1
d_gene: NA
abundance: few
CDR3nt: TGTGCCAGCAGTGAACAGGGGCCGCACCTGAACTCTGGAAACACCATATATTTT
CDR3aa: CASSEQGPHLNSGNTIYF

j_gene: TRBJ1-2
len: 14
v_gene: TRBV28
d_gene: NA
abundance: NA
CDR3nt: TGTGCCAGCACCCATCAGGGGACTAACTATGGCTACACCTTC
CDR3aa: CASTHQGTNYGYTF

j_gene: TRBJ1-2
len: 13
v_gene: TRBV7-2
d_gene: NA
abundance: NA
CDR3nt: TGTGCCAGCAGCTTAGCACGGGATCGGGGCTACACCTTC
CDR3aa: CASSLARDRGYTF

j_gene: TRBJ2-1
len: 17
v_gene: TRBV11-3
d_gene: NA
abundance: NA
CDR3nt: TGTGCCAGCAGTACAAGGGGTGCGGCCAGCTCCTACAATGAGCAGTTCTTC
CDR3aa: CASSTRGAASSYNEQFF

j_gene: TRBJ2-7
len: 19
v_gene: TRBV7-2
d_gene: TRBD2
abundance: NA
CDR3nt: TGTGCCAGCAGCCCTCGGGGCGGGGGGACTAGCGGGATGGCCTACGAGCAGTACTTC
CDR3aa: CASSPRGGGTSGMAYEQYF

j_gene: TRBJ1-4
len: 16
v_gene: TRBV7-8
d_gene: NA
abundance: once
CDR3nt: TGTGCCAGCAGCTTAATTCCCGGCAGGGATGGGGAAAAACTGTTTTTT
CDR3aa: CASSLIPGRDGEKLFF

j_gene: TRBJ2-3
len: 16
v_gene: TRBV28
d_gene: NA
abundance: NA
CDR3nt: TGTGCCAGCACCCCGCAGGGGGGCAGTAAGATTAATACGCAGTATTTT
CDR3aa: CASTPQGGSKINTQYF

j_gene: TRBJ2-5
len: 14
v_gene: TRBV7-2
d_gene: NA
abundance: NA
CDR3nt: TGTGCCAGCAGCTGGGCGGGGAACCAAGAGACCCAGTACTTC
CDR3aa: CASSWAGNQETQYF

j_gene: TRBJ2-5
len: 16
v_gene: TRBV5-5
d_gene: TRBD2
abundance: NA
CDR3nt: TGTGCCAGCAGCTTGGTACTAGCGGGAGGTCGGGAGACCCAGTACTTC
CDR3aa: CASSLVLAGGRETQYF

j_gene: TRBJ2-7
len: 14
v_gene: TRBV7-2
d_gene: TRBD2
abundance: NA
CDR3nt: TGTGCCAGCAGCTTAGAGGGCGGGAGGAACGAGCAGTACTTC
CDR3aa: CASSLEGGRNEQYF

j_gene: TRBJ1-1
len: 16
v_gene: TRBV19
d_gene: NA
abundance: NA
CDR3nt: TGTGCCAGTAGTAGTGCGACGGTAACTATGAACACTGAAGCTTTCTTT
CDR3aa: CASSSATVTMNTEAFF

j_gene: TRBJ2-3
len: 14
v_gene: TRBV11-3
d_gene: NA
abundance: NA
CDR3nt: TGTGCCAGCAGCTGGGACTCACACACAGATACGCAGTATTTT
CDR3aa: CASSWDSHTDTQYF

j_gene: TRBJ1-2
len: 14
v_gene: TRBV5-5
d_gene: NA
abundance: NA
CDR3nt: TGTGCCAGCAGCTTGGCCTCTAGAAACTATGGCTACACCTTC
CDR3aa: CASSLASRNYGYTF

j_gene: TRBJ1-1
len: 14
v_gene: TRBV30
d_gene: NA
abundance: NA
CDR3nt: TGTGCCTGGAGTGTATTTGGACGGGGCACTGAAGCTTTCTTT
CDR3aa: CAWSVFGRGTEAFF

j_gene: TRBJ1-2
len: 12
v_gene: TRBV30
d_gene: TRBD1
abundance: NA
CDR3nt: TGTGCCTGGAATAACAGGGGGAATGGCTACACCTTC
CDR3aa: CAWNNRGNGYTF

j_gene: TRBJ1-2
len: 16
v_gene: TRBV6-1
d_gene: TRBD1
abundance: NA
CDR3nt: TGTGCCAGCAGTGAAGCTATAGTAGGACAGGTCTATGGCTACACCTTC
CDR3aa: CASSEAIVGQVYGYTF

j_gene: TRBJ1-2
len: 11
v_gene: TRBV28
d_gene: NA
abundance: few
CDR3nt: TGTGCCAGCACCCCGGGCTATGGCTACACCTTC
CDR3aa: CASTPGYGYTF

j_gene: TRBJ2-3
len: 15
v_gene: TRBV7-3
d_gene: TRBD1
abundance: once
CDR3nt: TGTGCCAGCAGCTTAGGGCTACAGGGGACAGATACGCAGTATTTT
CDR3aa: CASSLGLQGTDTQYF

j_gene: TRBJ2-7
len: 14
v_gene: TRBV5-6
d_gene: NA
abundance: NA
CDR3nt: TGTGCCAGCAGCCCCCCGGCGGGGACCTACGAGCAGTACTTC
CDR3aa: CASSPPAGTYEQYF

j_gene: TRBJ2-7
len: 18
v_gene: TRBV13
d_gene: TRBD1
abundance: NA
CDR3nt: TGTGCCAGCAGCTCTTCCCGGGACAGGGTGGTTGATCGGGCAGAGCAGTACTTC
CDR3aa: CASSSSRDRVVDRAEQYF

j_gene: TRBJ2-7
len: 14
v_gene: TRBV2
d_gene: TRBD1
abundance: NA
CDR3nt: TGTGCCAGCAGTGTGGAGACAGGGGGCTACGAGCAGTACTTC
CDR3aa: CASSVETGGYEQYF

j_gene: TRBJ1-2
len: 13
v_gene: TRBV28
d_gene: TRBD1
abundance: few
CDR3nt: TGTGCCAGCAGTTTGACAGGGAACTATGGCTACACCTTC
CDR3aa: CASSLTGNYGYTF

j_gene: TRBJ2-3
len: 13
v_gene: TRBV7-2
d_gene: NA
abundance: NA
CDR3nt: TGTGCCGGCTGGGGCGGGGCCACAGATACGCAGTATTTT
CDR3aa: CAGWGGATDTQYF

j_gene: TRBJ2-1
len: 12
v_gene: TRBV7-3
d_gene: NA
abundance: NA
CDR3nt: TGTGCCAGCAGCTTAACCGGCAATGAGCAGTTCTTC
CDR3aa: CASSLTGNEQFF

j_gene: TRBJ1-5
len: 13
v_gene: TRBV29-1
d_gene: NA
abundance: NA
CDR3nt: TGCAGCGTTGGAGGGTGGATGGGACAGCCCCAGCATTTT
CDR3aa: CSVGGWMGQPQHF

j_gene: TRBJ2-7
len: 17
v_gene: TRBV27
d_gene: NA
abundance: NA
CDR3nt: TGTGCCAGCAGTTTATCGTTTAGCGGAGGGGGGGTCTACGAGCAGTACTTC
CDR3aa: CASSLSFSGGGVYEQYF

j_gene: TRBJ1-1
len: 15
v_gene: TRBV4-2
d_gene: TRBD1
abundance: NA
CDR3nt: TGTGCCAGCAGCCTCCGGGACAGGGAGAACACTGAAGCTTTCTTT
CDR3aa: CASSLRDRENTEAFF

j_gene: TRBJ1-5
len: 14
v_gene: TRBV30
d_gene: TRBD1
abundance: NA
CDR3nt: TGTGCCTGGAGTATAGGGGGCTCGAATCAGCCCCAGCATTTT
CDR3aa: CAWSIGGSNQPQHF

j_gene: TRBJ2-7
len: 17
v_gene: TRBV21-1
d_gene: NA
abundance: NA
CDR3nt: TGTGCCAGCAGCAAGAAGAAGCTATCCGACAGCTCCTACGAGCAGTACTTC
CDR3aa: CASSKKKLSDSSYEQYF

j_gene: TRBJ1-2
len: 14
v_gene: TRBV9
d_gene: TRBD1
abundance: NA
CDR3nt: TGTGCCAGCAGGGCCGGGACAGGGGGCTATGGCTACACCTTC
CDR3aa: CASRAGTGGYGYTF